This TCR beta chain was sequenced for a study of T cells in localized non-small cell lung cancer. Study results and limitations: The highest T cell clonality was in uninvolved adjacent lung, above tumor. A median of approximately 54 clones ranked among the top 100 in tumor appeared in adjacent lung. There was an association of higher blood T cell density with longer overall survival.

Profiling relied on immunoSEQ multiplex PCR, and the TCRdb table lists in-frame clones only, not all of them. The table includes roughly 86,000 clones, roughly 81% detected once. Notes on this clone: The target antigen is unknown.

The germline V gene has CDR1 MNHNS and CDR2 SASEGT. CDR3 length: 12 residues. V was pared by 4 bases and J by 11 bases, with 14 bases between. The TCR comes from a man aged 40 to 70 with stage I lung adenocarcinoma. The rearrangement joins TRBV6-1 to TRBJ1-1; D is uncertain. Specimen: peripheral blood, collected before any cancer treatment. The chain's CDR3 is CASSVSYGYAFF. The CDR3 coding sequence is TGTGCCAGCAGTGTGTCGTATGGGTACGCTTTCTTT.